The present T cell receptor beta chain was sequenced within a study of human T cells and chemical hapten exposure. Points from the study as a whole: DPC sensitization left the count of TCRs above 1 in 1000 unchanged.

To note about this clonotype: Its antigen is still unknown.

Looked up from germline, CDR1 is MDHEN and CDR2 is SYDVKM. The CDR3 covers 13 residues. V lost 2 bases, J lost 11 bases, and 6 bases stayed unmatched. Time point described: pre-sensitization, week 0. As for treatment: therapeutic diphenylcyclopropenone sensitization with weekly scalp DPC. Library preparation tagged each individual cDNA molecule with a unique molecular identifier. One entry per CDR3 protein, called by TCRdb with MiXCR from the RACE reads. The sample has 85,000 to 130,000 distinct CDR3 sequences, roughly 12% seen once. The source material was whole blood, sampled in connection with sensitization to the hapten diphenylcyclopropenone (DPC). V usage is TRBV28 and J usage is TRBJ2-1; 7 bases fit TRBD1. This TCR came from a woman between 45 and 60 years old with alopecia areata. Some clones in this sample may be carry-over from other donors' samples. The CDR3 reads CASSLGTARKQFF. The DNA of the CDR3 is TGTGCCAGCAGTTTAGGGACAGCGAGGAAGCAGTTCTTC.